In this sample, the clone carrying this TCR beta chain turned up once. Its specificity is unknown. This specimen comes from a study of shared clonotypes between healthy human individuals. General observations from the study: Despite large depth, sorted-subset datasets appeared incompletely sequenced. The authors sampled blood alone, and tissue repertoires likely differ.

Data came from immunoSEQ multiplex PCR; TCRdb stores just in-frame clones and leaves some out. The top ten hold around 0.45% of the sample, which has approximately 1.5 million clones, around 98% seen once. The CDR3 totals 15 residues. In germline, CDR1 is MDHEN, CDR2 SYDVKM. After removal of 3 bases from V and 3 bases from J, the junction contained 7 bases not matched to a gene. Sample: naive CD4+ T cells sorted from blood. Subset meaning: CD45RA+ positively selected. This chain connects TRBV28 to TRBJ2-7; 8 nucleotides line up with TRBD1. This receptor was obtained from a man aged 30 to 39 in good health. CDR3 nucleotides: TGTGCCAGCAGTTTCTTCGGCAGGGGGCACTACGAGCAGTACTTC. This codes for CASSFFGRGHYEQYF.